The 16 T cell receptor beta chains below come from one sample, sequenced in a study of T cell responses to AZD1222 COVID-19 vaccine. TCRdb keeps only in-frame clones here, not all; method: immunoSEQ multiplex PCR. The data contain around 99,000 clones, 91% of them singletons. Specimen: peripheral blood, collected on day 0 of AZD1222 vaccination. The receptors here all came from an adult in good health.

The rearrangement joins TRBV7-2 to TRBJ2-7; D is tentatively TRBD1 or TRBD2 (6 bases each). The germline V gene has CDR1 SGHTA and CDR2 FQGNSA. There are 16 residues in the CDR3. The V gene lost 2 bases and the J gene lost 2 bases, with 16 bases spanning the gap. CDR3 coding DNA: TGTGCCAGCAGCTTACGGACTACAGGGCCCGCCTACGAGCAGTACTTC. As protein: CASSLRTTGPAYEQYF.

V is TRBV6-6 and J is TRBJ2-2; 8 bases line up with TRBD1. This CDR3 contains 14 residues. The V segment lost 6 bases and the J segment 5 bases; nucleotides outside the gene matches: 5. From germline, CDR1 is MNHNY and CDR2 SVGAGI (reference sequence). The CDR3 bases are TGTGCCAGCAGACCGGGACAGGTAACCGGGGAGCTGTTTTTT. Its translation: CASRPGQVTGELFF.

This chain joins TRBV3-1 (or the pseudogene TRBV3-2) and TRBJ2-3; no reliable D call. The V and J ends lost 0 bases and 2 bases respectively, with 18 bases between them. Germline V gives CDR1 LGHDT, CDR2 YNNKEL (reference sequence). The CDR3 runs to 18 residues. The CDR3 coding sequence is TGTGCCAGCAGCCAAGAGGCCAGCGTGGGAACCGACACAGATACGCAGTATTTT. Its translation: CASSQEASVGTDTDTQYF.

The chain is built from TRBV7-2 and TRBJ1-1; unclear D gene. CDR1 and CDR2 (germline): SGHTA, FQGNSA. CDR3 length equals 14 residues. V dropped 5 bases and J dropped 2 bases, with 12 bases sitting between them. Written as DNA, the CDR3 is TGTGCCAGCAGCCTAACAGAGGCCAACACTGAAGCTTTCTTT. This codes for CASSLTEANTEAFF.

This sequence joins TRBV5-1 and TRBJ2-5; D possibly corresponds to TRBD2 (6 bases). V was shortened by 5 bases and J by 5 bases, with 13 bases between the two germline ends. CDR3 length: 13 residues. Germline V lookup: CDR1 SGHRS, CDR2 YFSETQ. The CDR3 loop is CASRANAGETQYF. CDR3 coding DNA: TGCGCCAGCAGGGCCAACGCGGGGGAGACCCAGTACTTC.

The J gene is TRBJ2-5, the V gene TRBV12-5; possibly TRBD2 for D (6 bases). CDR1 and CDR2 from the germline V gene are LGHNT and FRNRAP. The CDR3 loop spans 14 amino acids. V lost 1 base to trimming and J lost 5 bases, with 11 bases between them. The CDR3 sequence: CASGLARRGETQYF. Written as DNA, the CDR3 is TGTGCTAGTGGTTTGGCCCGCCGGGGGGAGACCCAGTACTTC.

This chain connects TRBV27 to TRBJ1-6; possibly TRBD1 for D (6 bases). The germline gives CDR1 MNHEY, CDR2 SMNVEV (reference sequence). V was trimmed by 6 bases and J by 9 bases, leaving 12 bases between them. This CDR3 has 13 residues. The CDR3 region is CASSGQLSSPLHF. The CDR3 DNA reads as TGTGCCAGCAGCGGACAGTTGAGTTCACCCCTCCACTTT.

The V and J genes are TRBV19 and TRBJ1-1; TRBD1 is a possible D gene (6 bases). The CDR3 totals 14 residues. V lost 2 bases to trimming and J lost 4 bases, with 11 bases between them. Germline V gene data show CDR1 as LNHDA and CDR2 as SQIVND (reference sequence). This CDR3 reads CASSIRGGTTEAFF. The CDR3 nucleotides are TGTGCCAGTAGTATAAGGGGGGGGACCACTGAAGCTTTCTTT.

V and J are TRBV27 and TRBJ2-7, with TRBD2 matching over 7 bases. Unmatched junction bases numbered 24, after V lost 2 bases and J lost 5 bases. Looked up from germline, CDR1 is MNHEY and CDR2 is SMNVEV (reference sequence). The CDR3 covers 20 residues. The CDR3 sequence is CASSLRVAGVAVFGLHEQYF. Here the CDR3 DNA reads TGTGCCAGCAGTTTAAGAGTGGCGGGAGTTGCCGTTTTTGGCCTCCACGAGCAGTACTTC.

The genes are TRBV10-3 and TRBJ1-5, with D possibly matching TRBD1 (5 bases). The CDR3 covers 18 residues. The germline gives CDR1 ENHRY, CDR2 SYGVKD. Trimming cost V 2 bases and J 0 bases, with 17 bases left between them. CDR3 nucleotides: TGTGCCATCAGTGAGAAGGGGCCTCGAGATAATAGCAATCAGCCCCAGCATTTT. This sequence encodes CAISEKGPRDNSNQPQHF.

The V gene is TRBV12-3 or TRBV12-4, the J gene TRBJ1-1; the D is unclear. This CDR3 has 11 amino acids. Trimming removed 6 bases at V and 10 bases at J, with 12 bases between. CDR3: CASSLVTGAFF. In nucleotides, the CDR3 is TGTGCCAGCAGCCTTGTCACGGGAGCTTTCTTT.

Written as DNA, the CDR3 is TGTGCCAGCAGCCAAGTAAGAATAGCCAAAAACATTCAGTACTTC. This gives the protein CASSQVRIAKNIQYF. The rearrangement links TRBV4-2 to TRBJ2-4, with D hard to call. V was cut by 1 base and J by 0 bases, with 7 bases left in between. This CDR3 has 15 residues. CDR1 is LGHNA and CDR2 is YNFKEQ in the germline V gene.

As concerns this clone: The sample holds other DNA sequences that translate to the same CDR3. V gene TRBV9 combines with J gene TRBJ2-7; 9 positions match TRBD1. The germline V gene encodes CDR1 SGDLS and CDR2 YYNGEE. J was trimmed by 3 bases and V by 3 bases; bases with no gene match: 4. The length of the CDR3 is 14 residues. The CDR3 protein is CASSGQGVGYEQYF. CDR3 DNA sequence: TGTGCCAGCAGCGGACAGGGGGTGGGCTACGAGCAGTACTTC.

This chain's CDR3 is CAISSGVAYEQYF. The CDR3 DNA reads TGTGCCATCAGCTCCGGAGTGGCCTACGAGCAGTACTTC. The chain uses TRBV10-3 and TRBJ2-7; no reliable D call. Looked up from germline, CDR1 is ENHRY and CDR2 is SYGVKD. This CDR3 spans 13 amino acids. V lost 6 bases, J lost 2 bases, and 11 bases lay in between.

Written as DNA, the CDR3 is TGTGCCAGCAGTGTCGGTGGGACTGGGGCCAACGTCCTGACTTTC. It is translated as CASSVGGTGANVLTF. V gene TRBV2 combines with J gene TRBJ2-6; D is unresolved. This CDR3 is built from 15 residues. V lost 4 bases, J lost 2 bases, and 9 bases lay in between. The germline CDR1 and CDR2 sequences are SNHLY and FYNNEI.

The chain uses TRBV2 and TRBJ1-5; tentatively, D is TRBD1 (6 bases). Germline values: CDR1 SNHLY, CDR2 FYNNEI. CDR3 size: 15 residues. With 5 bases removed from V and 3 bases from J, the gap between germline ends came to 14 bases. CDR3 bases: TGTGCCAGCAGTTCCCGGACAGTGCCCAATCAGCCCCAGCATTTT. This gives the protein CASSSRTVPNQPQHF.